This is a list of T cell receptor beta chains from one sample in a study of shared clonotypes between healthy human individuals. Only in-frame clones appear in the TCRdb table, and some are missing; sequencing was by immunoSEQ multiplex PCR. The table records about 2.3 million clones, approximately 93% of them present only once. The sequenced material came from naive CD4+ T cells from PBMCs. These TCRs come from a man younger than 35 in good health. Some clones in this sample may be carry-over from other donors' samples. Both conserved end residues are part of each CDR3. The D gene is left open where the match is weak. Size values are once, few and many counts, or a class for expanded clones, and some rows have none.

clone_size	v_call	j_call	d_call	cdr3_nt	cdr3_aa
-	TRBV5-1	TRBJ2-7	TRBD2	TGCGCCAGCAGCCCTGACCCGGGGGGCTACGAGCAGTACTTC	CASSPDPGGYEQYF
-	TRBV27	TRBJ2-5	-	TGTGCCAGCAGTTTGGTTACCCCGGGTCAAGGGGCCCAGTACTTC	CASSLVTPGQGAQYF
-	TRBV28	TRBJ2-7	-	TGTGCCAGCAGTTTATCGGGAACCTACGAGCAGTACTTC	CASSLSGTYEQYF
-	TRBV7-9	TRBJ2-4	-	TGTGCCAGCAGCTATTTCCGGGACCGAAACATTCAGTACTTC	CASSYFRDRNIQYF
-	TRBV28	TRBJ2-2	TRBD2	TGTGCCAGCTCCAGGGGTCTAGCGGGAGGAACCCGGGAGCTGTTTTTT	CASSRGLAGGTRELFF
few	TRBV28	TRBJ1-5	-	TGTGCCAGCAGTCCGTGGGTCTCTAATCAGCCCCAGCATTTT	CASSPWVSNQPQHF
-	TRBV7-9	TRBJ1-1	-	TGTGCCAGCAGCTCCTGGGGGGGGGACACTACCATGAACACTGAAGCTTTCTTT	CASSSWGGDTTMNTEAFF
-	TRBV10-1	TRBJ2-1	-	TGCGCCAGCAGCGATTCAGAGTGGAGGAGGGCCGAGCAGTTCTTC	CASSDSEWRRAEQFF
-	TRBV28	TRBJ2-1	-	TGTGCCAGCAGTTTAGGAGGGGGCAAGTTCTTC	CASSLGGGKFF
-	TRBV4-1	TRBJ2-7	TRBD1	TGCGCCAGCAGCCAAGGATCCGGGACAGAACCCTACGAGCAGTACTTC	CASSQGSGTEPYEQYF
-	TRBV4-3	TRBJ2-7	-	TGCGCCAGCAGCTCAAGTCTCGGGGGGCAATCCTACGAGCAGTACTTC	CASSSSLGGQSYEQYF
-	TRBV5-5	TRBJ1-5	-	TGTGCCAGCAGCTTGAGTGGGCAGGACTCCAATCAGCCCCAGCATTTT	CASSLSGQDSNQPQHF
-	TRBV5-1	TRBJ2-7	TRBD2	TGCGCCAGCAGGGCGGGAGTCTACGAGCAGTACTTC	CASRAGVYEQYF
once	TRBV18	TRBJ2-2	TRBD2	TGTGCCAGCTCACCACCCGTGGGAGGGCGGACCGGGGAGCTGTTTTTT	CASSPPVGGRTGELFF
-	TRBV21-1	TRBJ2-7	-	TGTGCCAGCAGCCTTTCACTAGCGCGCCACGAGCAGTACTTC	CASSLSLARHEQYF
-	TRBV7-7	TRBJ2-2	TRBD2	TGTGCCAGCAGACCGGGCGGGGGGTACACCGGGGAGCTGTTTTTT	CASRPGGGYTGELFF
once	TRBV6-6	TRBJ1-2	-	TGTGCCATCAGGACAGCAGATAACTATGGCTACACCTTC	CAIRTADNYGYTF
-	TRBV10-1	TRBJ2-7	-	TGCGCCACCAGTACGGACGAGCGGGCCTACGAGCAGTACTTC	CATSTDERAYEQYF
-	TRBV28	TRBJ2-3	TRBD2	TGTGCCAGCAGTCCCCGGTTGGGAGGGATGAGTACAGATACGCAGTATTTT	CASSPRLGGMSTDTQYF
-	TRBV4-2	TRBJ2-1	-	TGTGCCAGCAGCCCAGCCGGGGCCTCCTACAATGAGCAGTTCTTC	CASSPAGASYNEQFF
-	TRBV5-1	TRBJ2-3	TRBD2	TGCGCCAGCAGCTTGGGGGGACTAGCGGGAGGGACAGATACGCAGTATTTT	CASSLGGLAGGTDTQYF
-	TRBV7-2	TRBJ2-1	-	TGTGCCAGCAGCTTATATCCAGCGGACATCTCCTACAATGAGCAGTTCTTC	CASSLYPADISYNEQFF
-	TRBV29-1	TRBJ1-2	-	TGCAGCGTTGAGTGGGGGGTCGGCTACACCTTC	CSVEWGVGYTF
-	TRBV2	TRBJ2-4	-	TGTGCCAGCACCCCCTATGCGGGCATTCAGTACTTC	CASTPYAGIQYF
-	TRBV7-9	TRBJ2-7	TRBD1	TGTGCCAGTAGCTACGGGACAGGGTACTTAGGGCAGTACTTC	CASSYGTGYLGQYF
-	TRBV7-9	TRBJ2-1	TRBD2	TGTGCCAGCAGCTCAACCCGGACTAGCGGAACCTACAATGAGCAGTTCTTC	CASSSTRTSGTYNEQFF
-	TRBV7-9	TRBJ1-1	-	TGTGCCAGCAGCTTTATTTCAGGGAACACTGAAGCTTTCTTT	CASSFISGNTEAFF
-	TRBV27	TRBJ1-1	-	TGTGCCAGCAGTTTGTCCAGAAACACTGAAGCTTTCTTT	CASSLSRNTEAFF
-	TRBV6-6	TRBJ2-7	-	TGTGCCAGCAGTTACTCGGTCGGGTTAACCTACGAGCAGTACTTC	CASSYSVGLTYEQYF
-	TRBV27	TRBJ1-2	-	TGTGCCAGCAGTTTAAAGGGCTATGGCTACACCTTC	CASSLKGYGYTF
-	TRBV5-4	TRBJ2-7	TRBD2	TGTGCCAGCAGCTTGGCCGGTAGCGGGACCCCCTACGAGCAGTACTTC	CASSLAGSGTPYEQYF
-	TRBV7-6	TRBJ2-2	-	TGTGCCACCCTCGACAGGTTACGGACCGGGGAGCTGTTTTTT	CATLDRLRTGELFF
-	TRBV6-1	TRBJ1-2	TRBD1	TGTGCCAGCAGTGAAGGACCGAGACAGGGCCCCAACTATGGCTACACCTTC	CASSEGPRQGPNYGYTF
-	TRBV27	TRBJ1-1	TRBD1	TGTGCCAGCAGTTTAATCCCTCCAGGGGGGTTCGGGAACACTGAAGCTTTCTTT	CASSLIPPGGFGNTEAFF
-	TRBV29-1	TRBJ2-5	-	TGCAGCGGTGGACGGGCACAAGAGACCCAGTACTTC	CSGGRAQETQYF
-	TRBV9	TRBJ1-3	-	TGTGCCAGCAGCGTAGGTGGACGATCTGGAAACACCATATATTTT	CASSVGGRSGNTIYF
-	TRBV7-2	TRBJ2-7	-	TGTGCCAGCAGCTTAGGGTTACAAGCCTACGAGCAGTACTTC	CASSLGLQAYEQYF
-	TRBV2	TRBJ2-5	TRBD1	TGTGCCAGCAATCCTACAGGGGCGCGGGAGACCCAGTACTTC	CASNPTGARETQYF
-	TRBV15	TRBJ2-3	TRBD1	TGTGCCACCAGCAGAGAATGGGGACAGGGAAGAAATACGCAGTATTTT	CATSREWGQGRNTQYF
-	TRBV19	TRBJ2-5	-	TGTGCCAGTAGTATAAACCGAGAGACCCAGTACTTC	CASSINRETQYF
-	TRBV5-1	TRBJ1-2	TRBD1	TGCGCCAGCAGCTTGGACAGGGGTTTTTCCTATGGCTACACCTTC	CASSLDRGFSYGYTF
-	TRBV6-6	TRBJ1-2	-	TGTGCCAGCAGTTACTCCGCGGGAAACTATGGCTACACCTTC	CASSYSAGNYGYTF
-	TRBV5-1	TRBJ2-7	-	TGCGCCAGCACCCTACATCCCCCCTCAAGAGACTACGAGCAGTACTTC	CASTLHPPSRDYEQYF
-	TRBV28	TRBJ2-5	TRBD2	TGTGCCACACGCAAAATTCCAGGACTAGCGGGTGGGGGGATACTAGAGACCCAGTACTTC	CATRKIPGLAGGGILETQYF
once	TRBV18	TRBJ2-7	TRBD2	TGTGCCAGCTCCCTAGCGGACACAGCCTACGAGCAGTACTTC	CASSLADTAYEQYF
-	TRBV10-2	TRBJ2-7	-	TGCGCCAGCAGTGAGGGGGCCGCGACCACGGAGCAGTACTTC	CASSEGAATTEQYF
once	TRBV28	TRBJ1-5	TRBD1	TGTGCCAGCAGTCTATTGGGGACAGGGGGCTTTCAGCCCCAGCATTTT	CASSLLGTGGFQPQHF
-	TRBV5-1	TRBJ2-1	TRBD2	TGCGCCAGCAGCTTGGTGGTAGCGGGAGGGAGTGAGCAGTTCTTC	CASSLVVAGGSEQFF
-	TRBV29-1	TRBJ2-1	-	TGCAGCGCAACATCCTACAATGAGCAGTTCTTC	CSATSYNEQFF
few	TRBV28	TRBJ1-2	-	TGTGCCAGCAGTATTCTTGGTAGTGGCTACACCTTC	CASSILGSGYTF
-	TRBV5-1	TRBJ1-2	TRBD1	TGCGCCAGCAGCTTACAGGGGGCGCGGGTAGAGGGCTACACCTTC	CASSLQGARVEGYTF
-	TRBV19	TRBJ1-5	-	TGTGCCAGTAGTATTTGGGGGGTTAGCAATCAGCCCCAGCATTTT	CASSIWGVSNQPQHF
few	TRBV7-9	TRBJ1-2	-	TGTGCCAGCAGCTTAGGAGGGGACTATGGCTACACCTTC	CASSLGGDYGYTF
-	TRBV4-3	TRBJ1-4	-	TGCGCCAGCAGCCAAGGAGTAGGGACGGGGGTTTCAACTAATGAAAAACTGTTTTTT	CASSQGVGTGVSTNEKLFF
-	TRBV6-5	TRBJ1-2	-	TGTGCCAGCAGACGACCGGCAGGGGCGGACTATGGCTACACCTTC	CASRRPAGADYGYTF
-	TRBV10-3	TRBJ2-2	TRBD2	TGTGCCATCAGTGACGGCGGGAGCGGCACCGGGGAGCTGTTTTTT	CAISDGGSGTGELFF
-	TRBV11-2	TRBJ2-2	TRBD1	TGTGCCAGCAGGCCCACAGGGGGCGCGGGCACCGGGGAGCTGTTTTTT	CASRPTGGAGTGELFF
few	TRBV7-9	TRBJ1-2	-	TGTGCCAGCAGCCCAGGGAGGGACTATGGCTACACCTTC	CASSPGRDYGYTF
-	TRBV7-2	TRBJ2-3	-	TGTGCCAGCAGCTTGGGGACGCGGGCCTTCACGGGTACGCAGTATTTT	CASSLGTRAFTGTQYF
-	TRBV6-5	TRBJ2-3	TRBD2	TGTGCCAGCAGTTACTCAGGCGGGAGGGCGGGGAATACGCAGTATTTT	CASSYSGGRAGNTQYF